The 28 T cell receptor beta chains below were found in one sample sequenced in a study of blood T cell repertoires in COVID-19. Only in-frame clones appear in the TCRdb table, and some are missing; sequencing was by immunoSEQ multiplex PCR. Found here are approximately 350,000 clones, around 82% of them singletons; the top ten hold about 2.7%. The source material was peripheral blood. These receptors came from a man aged 25 to 45 with active or convalescent COVID-19.

This clone has just one count. The V gene is TRBV19, the J gene TRBJ1-5; 10 bases are shared with TRBD1. The CDR3 is made up of 16 amino acids. Germline loops: CDR1 LNHDA, CDR2 SQIVND (reference sequence). The ends lost 5 bases at V and 4 bases at J; junction bases unmatched: 8. The CDR3: CASSGPGTGENQPQHF. CDR3 in DNA: TGTGCCAGTAGTGGTCCGGGGACAGGGGAGAATCAGCCCCAGCATTTT. Combining the CDR3 with reference TRBV19 and TRBJ1-5 gives the whole variable domain DGGITQSPKYLFRKEGQNVTLSCEQNLNHDAMYWYRQDPGQGLRLIYYSQIVNDFQKGDIAEGYSVSREKKESFPLTVTSAQKNPTAFYLCASSGPGTGENQPQHFGDGTRLSIL.

The chain joins TRBV7-3 to TRBJ2-2; D gene unclear. Germline CDR1 and CDR2: SGHTA and FQGTGA. The CDR3 consists of 13 residues. Trimming stripped 5 bases from V and 9 bases from J, with 13 bases between. CDR3 in DNA: TGTGCCAGCAGCACAGCTGGTTTCAGGGAGCTGTTTTTT. As protein: CASSTAGFRELFF.

This clone appeared once. The J gene is TRBJ2-1, the V gene TRBV7-9; 13 bases line up with TRBD2. V lost 3 bases to trimming and J lost 8 bases; unmatched junction nucleotides: 10. The CDR3 consists of 17 residues. The germline V gene has CDR1 SEHNR and CDR2 FQNEAQ (reference sequence). CDR3 region: CASSLRTSGSIIDEQFF. In DNA, the CDR3 is TGTGCCAGCAGCTTGCGGACTAGCGGGAGTATTATAGATGAGCAGTTCTTC.

The V and J genes are TRBV6-2 or TRBV6-3 and TRBJ1-1, with TRBD1 as a possible D gene (6 bases). The germline CDR1 and CDR2 sequences are MNHEY and SVGEGT. The CDR3 extends over 15 amino acids. V was shortened by 4 bases and J by 0 bases, with 12 bases between the two germline ends. CDR3 DNA sequence: TGTGCCAGCAGTTCCCACAGGGTCATGAACACTGAAGCTTTCTTT. Its protein product is CASSSHRVMNTEAFF.

The chain has TRBV28 and TRBJ2-1; 8 nucleotides agree with TRBD2. Germline CDR1 MDHEN, CDR2 SYDVKM. After removal of 5 bases from V and 10 bases from J, the junction contained 16 bases not matched to a gene. This CDR3 has 16 residues. The CDR3: CASSPYQRELAGEQFF. CDR3 nucleotide sequence: TGTGCCAGCAGTCCCTATCAGCGGGAGTTAGCAGGGGAGCAGTTCTTC. The variable domain in full, with the rest retrieved from reference TRBV28 and TRBJ2-1, is DVKVTQSSRYLVKRTGEKVFLECVQDMDHENMFWYRQDPGLGLRLIYFSYDVKMKEKGDIPEGYSVSREKKERFSLILESASTNQTSMYLCASSPYQRELAGEQFFGPGTRLTVL.

The chain joins TRBV4-1 to TRBJ1-5; perhaps TRBD1 as D (6 bases). The germline CDR1 and CDR2 sequences are MGHRA and YSYEKL. Trimming took 0 bases from V and 10 from J, leaving 10 bases between them. The CDR3 has 13 residues. The CDR3 region has the DNA TGCGCCAGCAGCCAAGAAAAGGACAGACCCCAGCATTTT. Its translation: CASSQEKDRPQHF.

In its sample, this clone was seen a few times. The chain joins TRBV9 to TRBJ1-4; TRBD1 aligns across 9 bases. Germline V lookup: CDR1 SGDLS, CDR2 YYNGEE. CDR3 length: 15 amino acids. The V and J ends lost 4 bases and 7 bases, in that order; junction bases with no gene match: 8. The CDR3 coding sequence is TGTGCCAGCAGCACGCCGGGACAGGGAAGTGAAAAACTGTTTTTT. Its translation: CASSTPGQGSEKLFF.

The chain uses TRBV30 and TRBJ2-3, with D unclear. Germline V gene sequence: CDR1 GTSNPN, CDR2 SVGIG (reference sequence). Trimming removed 4 bases from V and 6 bases from J, with 8 bases in between. This CDR3 contains 11 residues. CDR3 loop: CAWMIADTQYF. Written as DNA, the CDR3 is TGTGCCTGGATGATAGCTGATACGCAGTATTTT.

V is TRBV5-6 and J is TRBJ1-1, with 7 bases that match TRBD1. This CDR3 is built from 13 residues. The germline V gene has CDR1 SGHDT and CDR2 YYEEEE. V lost 4 bases, J lost 3 bases, and 3 bases stayed unmatched. The CDR3 DNA reads TGTGCCAGCAGCCCTGACAGGGACACTGAAGCTTTCTTT. As protein: CASSPDRDTEAFF.

This rearrangement joins TRBV30 to TRBJ2-2, with TRBD1 matching over 7 bases. The CDR3 has 14 amino acids. The junction had 9 bases not matched to a gene; V was cut back by 5 bases and J by 6 bases. Germline V gene data show CDR1 as GTSNPN and CDR2 as SVGIG (reference sequence). The CDR3 DNA is TGTGCCTGGGCCAGGGGGATTTACGCCGGGGAGCTGTTTTTT. It translates to CAWARGIYAGELFF.

CDR3: CASTIAGGRPSSYEQYF. The CDR3 nucleotides read TGCGCCAGCACAATAGCGGGGGGCCGTCCTAGCTCCTACGAGCAGTACTTC. This rearrangement joins TRBV5-1 to TRBJ2-7; 10 positions match TRBD2. The V segment lost 6 bases and the J segment 0 bases; nucleotides outside the gene matches: 12. The CDR3 spans 17 residues. Per the germline V gene, CDR1 is SGHRS and CDR2 is YFSETQ.

CDR3 residues: CASSLAGDPTGANVLTF. CDR3 sequence (DNA): TGTGCCAGCAGTTTAGCGGGTGATCCTACCGGGGCCAACGTCCTGACTTTC. The V gene is TRBV28, the J gene TRBJ2-6, with a tentative D call TRBD2 (5 bases). The germline V gene has CDR1 MDHEN and CDR2 SYDVKM. This CDR3 is 17 amino acids long. V gave up 2 bases and J gave up 4 bases, with 15 bases separating them.

Remarks on this clone: This may be a read error, as it is one base from a much larger clone. The chain links TRBV4-3 to TRBJ2-2; D is unclear. V was trimmed by 8 bases and J by 3 bases, leaving 10 bases between them. Germline V gives CDR1 LGHNA, CDR2 YSLEER. This CDR3 is built from 13 residues. The CDR3 coding sequence is TGCGCCAGCCGCCGTCTCTACACCGGGGAGCTGTTTTTT. Encoded protein: CASRRLYTGELFF.

The chain is built from TRBV29-1 and TRBJ2-1; TRBD2 matches 7 bases. V was clipped by 2 bases and J by 7 bases; unmatched bases: 8. The CDR3 loop spans 14 amino acids. The germline V gene has CDR1 SQVTM and CDR2 ANQGSEA. The CDR3, as DNA: TGCAGCGTTGAAAGGGCCGGGAGGCGAAATGAGCAGTTCTTC. Translation: CSVERAGRRNEQFF.

The chain joins TRBV2 to TRBJ1-5; a weak D match, TRBD1 (5 bases). Germline V lookup: CDR1 SNHLY, CDR2 FYNNEI. V was pared by 3 bases and J by 2 bases, with 11 bases between. The CDR3 is made up of 15 amino acids. This CDR3 is CASSEWGEGNQPQHF. CDR3 nucleotide sequence: TGTGCCAGCAGTGAGTGGGGGGAGGGCAATCAGCCCCAGCATTTT. Combining the CDR3 with reference TRBV2 and TRBJ1-5 gives the whole variable domain EPEVTQTPSHQVTQMGQEVILRCVPISNHLYFYWYRQILGQKVEFLVSFYNNEISEKSEIFDDQFSVERPDGSNFTLKIRSTKLEDSAMYFCASSEWGEGNQPQHFGDGTRLSIL.

This clone was seen once. The chain carries TRBV7-9 and TRBJ1-2, with TRBD1 identical over 9 bases. Germline V gives CDR1 SEHNR, CDR2 FQNEAQ (reference sequence). V lost 5 bases, J lost 6 bases, and 13 bases stayed unmatched. The CDR3 spans 16 residues. CDR3 DNA sequence: TGTGCCAGCAGCCACTCCCCGGACAGGGGTAATAATGGCTACACCTTC. Its translation is CASSHSPDRGNNGYTF.

This clone was recorded only once. This chain connects TRBV11-1 to TRBJ2-3, with D unclear. The CDR3 length is 14 residues. The V gene's germline CDR1 is SGHAT and CDR2 FQDESV (reference sequence). V lost 4 bases, J lost 2 bases, and 10 bases lay in between. The CDR3 DNA reads as TGTGCCAGCAGCTCTCTACGAACCACAGATACGCAGTATTTT. Translated, it gives CASSSLRTTDTQYF.

The V gene is TRBV3-1 (or the pseudogene TRBV3-2), the J gene TRBJ2-3; 11 bases align to TRBD2. The CDR3 loop spans 18 amino acids. Germline assignment: CDR1 LGHDT and CDR2 YNNKEL (reference sequence). V shed 1 base and J 0 bases; nucleotides not matched to a gene: 6. The chain's CDR3 is CASSQGPTSGGSTDTQYF. Written as DNA, the CDR3 is TGTGCCAGCAGCCAAGGGCCAACTAGCGGGGGTAGCACAGATACGCAGTATTTT.

In this sample, this clone turned up once. The rearrangement links TRBV4-3 to TRBJ1-1; 8 bases align to TRBD1. The germline gives CDR1 LGHNA, CDR2 YSLEER. V dropped 1 base and J dropped 11; count of bases not matched to a gene: 9. The CDR3 has 14 residues. In DNA, the CDR3 is TGCGCCAGCAGCCAAGGGAGAACGGACAGGGTGGCTTTCTTT. The encoded protein is CASSQGRTDRVAFF.

This clone was recorded once. This chain connects TRBV5-1 to TRBJ2-1; 7 bases map to TRBD1. V shed 0 bases, J shed 6 bases, and the junction held 3 bases outside the gene matches. This CDR3 is 14 amino acids long. The germline V gene has CDR1 SGHRS and CDR2 YFSETQ. As DNA, the CDR3 is TGCGCCAGCAGCTTGGGACAGGGCGGCAATGAGCAGTTCTTC. This gives the protein CASSLGQGGNEQFF.

The gene calls are TRBV4-1 and TRBJ1-1, with D possibly matching TRBD1 (5 bases). Per the germline V gene, CDR1 is MGHRA and CDR2 is YSYEKL. Deletions cut 0 bases from V and 1 base from J, with 12 bases between. The CDR3 covers 16 residues. CDR3 protein: CASSQDISGPNTEAFF. The CDR3 DNA is TGCGCCAGCAGCCAAGATATATCAGGGCCGAACACTGAAGCTTTCTTT.

The chain uses TRBV9 and TRBJ1-1; the D is unclear. Trimming shortened V by 0 bases and J by 0 bases, and 18 bases separated the two germline ends. CDR3 length equals 18 residues. CDR1 and CDR2 (germline): SGDLS, YYNGEE. CDR3 protein: CASSVVLKFDGLNTEAFF. CDR3 nucleotides: TGTGCCAGCAGCGTAGTGTTAAAGTTCGACGGGTTGAACACTGAAGCTTTCTTT. Complete variable domain (other parts from reference TRBV9 and TRBJ1-1): DSGVTQTPKHLITATGQRVTLRCSPRSGDLSVYWYQQSLDQGLQFLIQYYNGEERAKGNILERFSAQQFPDLHSELNLSSLELGDSALYFCASSVVLKFDGLNTEAFFGQGTRLTVV.

Concerning this clone itself: Other DNA sequences within the sample encode an identical CDR3. The chain employs TRBV7-9 and TRBJ1-6; possible D gene TRBD1, 5 bases. Germline values: CDR1 SEHNR, CDR2 FQNEAQ (reference sequence). The CDR3 is 14 amino acids. Trimming pared 1 base from V and 7 bases from J, leaving 8 bases between. CDR3 bases: TGTGCCAGCAGCTTAGGGGGCTTAAATTCACCCCTCCACTTT. Amino acids: CASSLGGLNSPLHF. Drawing the rest from reference TRBV7-9 and TRBJ1-6, the complete variable domain is DTGVSQNPRHKITKRGQNVTFRCDPISEHNRLYWYRQTLGQGPEFLTYFQNEAQLEKSRLLSDRFSAERPKGSFSTLEIQRTEQGDSAMYLCASSLGGLNSPLHFGNGTRLTVT.

This chain links TRBV6-5 with TRBJ1-4; possible D gene TRBD1, 6 bases. CDR3 size: 15 residues. The V end lost 7 bases, the J end lost 3 bases, and 15 bases lay between the germline ends. Germline lookup yields CDR1 MNHEY and CDR2 SVGAGI. This CDR3 is CASTPAGAPNEKLFF. The DNA for the CDR3 is TGTGCCAGCACCCCAGCGGGGGCTCCTAATGAAAAACTGTTTTTT.

This clone was detected only a few times. This rearrangement joins TRBV2 to TRBJ2-5; TRBD2 is a possible D gene (7 bases). This CDR3 region has 13 residues. Germline V gene lookup returns CDR1 SNHLY and CDR2 FYNNEI. V dropped 8 bases and J dropped 4 bases, with 14 bases sitting between them. The CDR3 loop is CASRGRGGETQYF. CDR3 bases: TGTGCCAGCCGAGGGAGGGGGGGAGAGACCCAGTACTTC.

The V and J genes are TRBV27 and TRBJ1-3; 10 bases align to TRBD1. The CDR3 runs to 14 residues. Germline CDR1 is MNHEY and CDR2 is SMNVEV (reference sequence). Trimming at V came to 6 bases and at J to 7 bases, leaving 6 bases not matched to a gene. In DNA form, the CDR3 reads TGTGCCAGCAGCCGGGACAGGGGAGGGAACACCATATATTTT. Encoded protein: CASSRDRGGNTIYF.

CDR3 residues: CAISGGAWNQPQHF. For the CDR3, the DNA is TGTGCCATCTCGGGGGGAGCCTGGAATCAGCCCCAGCATTTT. The V gene is TRBV28, the J gene TRBJ1-5, with D possibly being TRBD1 (5 bases). In germline, CDR1 is MDHEN, CDR2 SYDVKM. Trimming pared 10 bases from V and 4 bases from J, leaving 17 bases between. The CDR3 extends over 14 amino acids.

The V and J genes are TRBV27 and TRBJ2-7; maybe TRBD2 (6 bases). The CDR3 totals 16 residues. Germline V gene sequence: CDR1 MNHEY, CDR2 SMNVEV (reference sequence). Trimming stripped 6 bases from V and 5 bases from J, with 23 bases between. DNA of the CDR3: TGTGCCAGCAGGCCCCCCGGGTATACGGGAGTTAACGAGCAGTACTTC. The encoded protein is CASRPPGYTGVNEQYF.